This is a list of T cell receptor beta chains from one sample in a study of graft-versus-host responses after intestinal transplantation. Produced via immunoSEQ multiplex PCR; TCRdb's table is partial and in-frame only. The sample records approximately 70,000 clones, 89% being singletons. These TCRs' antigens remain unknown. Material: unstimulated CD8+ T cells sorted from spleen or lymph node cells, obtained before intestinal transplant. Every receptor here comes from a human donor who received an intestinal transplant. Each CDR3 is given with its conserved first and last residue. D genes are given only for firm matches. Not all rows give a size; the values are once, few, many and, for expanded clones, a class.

CDR3 DNA: TGTGCCAGCAGTTTAGGGGACACGTCTAATGAAAAACTGTTTTTT
CDR3 protein: CASSLGDTSNEKLFF
clone size: -
J gene: TRBJ1-4
V gene: TRBV28
D gene: -

CDR3 DNA: TGTGCCATCAGCGGACAGGGCAGGTCCTACGAGCAGTACTTC
CDR3 protein: CAISGQGRSYEQYF
clone size: -
J gene: TRBJ2-7
V gene: TRBV10-3
D gene: TRBD1

CDR3 DNA: TGTGCCAGCAGCCCACTGACAGGGAACGAGCAGTACTTC
CDR3 protein: CASSPLTGNEQYF
clone size: -
J gene: TRBJ2-7
V gene: TRBV5-6
D gene: TRBD1

CDR3 DNA: TGTGCCAGCAGCCGCCGACAGGGGGCCCGTTCCTACGAGCAGTACTTC
CDR3 protein: CASSRRQGARSYEQYF
clone size: -
J gene: TRBJ2-7
V gene: TRBV11-1
D gene: TRBD1

CDR3 DNA: TGCGCCAGCAGCCAACGGGGGGGGGTAGATCAGCCCCAGCATTTT
CDR3 protein: CASSQRGGVDQPQHF
clone size: once
J gene: TRBJ1-5
V gene: TRBV4-1
D gene: -

CDR3 DNA: TGTGCCAGCAGCCCTGGACTAGCGGGGGGGCAGGAGACCCAGTACTTC
CDR3 protein: CASSPGLAGGQETQYF
clone size: -
J gene: TRBJ2-5
V gene: TRBV7-9
D gene: TRBD2

CDR3 DNA: TGCGCCAGCAGCCAAGAGTGGCCCCCATCCTCACCCCTCCACTTT
CDR3 protein: CASSQEWPPSSPLHF
clone size: -
J gene: TRBJ1-6
V gene: TRBV4-1
D gene: -

CDR3 DNA: TGTGCCAGCAGTTTGTATGAGGGAGGTAGAGGGACCCAGTACTTC
CDR3 protein: CASSLYEGGRGTQYF
clone size: -
J gene: TRBJ2-5
V gene: TRBV5-4
D gene: -

CDR3 DNA: TGCGCCAGCAGCCTAGTCCATTCCTATGGCTACACCTTC
CDR3 protein: CASSLVHSYGYTF
clone size: -
J gene: TRBJ1-2
V gene: TRBV4-1
D gene: -

CDR3 DNA: TGTGCCAGCAGCTTAACATCAGGGGGGTATAATTCACCCCTCCACTTT
CDR3 protein: CASSLTSGGYNSPLHF
clone size: -
J gene: TRBJ1-6
V gene: TRBV5-6
D gene: TRBD1

CDR3 DNA: TGTGCCAGCAGTGCGGGGACCCCGAACACTGAAGCTTTCTTT
CDR3 protein: CASSAGTPNTEAFF
clone size: -
J gene: TRBJ1-1
V gene: TRBV27
D gene: -

CDR3 DNA: TGTGCCAGCAGTGAATTGGTCCCACTCTATGGCTACACCTTC
CDR3 protein: CASSELVPLYGYTF
clone size: -
J gene: TRBJ1-2
V gene: TRBV2
D gene: -

CDR3 DNA: TGCAGTGCTAGCAGGCAGTATGAGCAGTTCTTC
CDR3 protein: CSASRQYEQFF
clone size: -
J gene: TRBJ2-1
V gene: TRBV20-1
D gene: -

CDR3 DNA: TGCGCCAGCAGCCCGGAGGCGGGACCCAAAGGGCAGGAGACCCAGTACTTC
CDR3 protein: CASSPEAGPKGQETQYF
clone size: -
J gene: TRBJ2-5
V gene: TRBV5-1
D gene: -

CDR3 DNA: TGTGCCAGCAGTCCCCGTTGGTACGGGACAGGGGGAACCGGGGAGCTGTTTTTT
CDR3 protein: CASSPRWYGTGGTGELFF
clone size: -
J gene: TRBJ2-2
V gene: TRBV28
D gene: TRBD1

CDR3 DNA: TGTGCCAGCTCACAGAACCCAAACACTGAAGCTTTCTTT
CDR3 protein: CASSQNPNTEAFF
clone size: -
J gene: TRBJ1-1
V gene: TRBV7-6
D gene: -

CDR3 DNA: TGTGCCAGCAGCTTGGAGGGGGCCAATCAGCCCCAGCATTTT
CDR3 protein: CASSLEGANQPQHF
clone size: -
J gene: TRBJ1-5
V gene: TRBV5-6
D gene: TRBD1

CDR3 DNA: TGCGCCAGCAGCCAAGGGCGGACAGGTCTTAGGGCTAATGAAAAACTGTTTTTT
CDR3 protein: CASSQGRTGLRANEKLFF
clone size: -
J gene: TRBJ1-4
V gene: TRBV4-1
D gene: TRBD1

CDR3 DNA: TGTGCCAGCAGTGAAGGGGGCTCCTACAATGAGCAGTTCTTC
CDR3 protein: CASSEGGSYNEQFF
clone size: few
J gene: TRBJ2-1
V gene: TRBV6-4
D gene: -

CDR3 DNA: TGTGCCAGCAGCGTCACCGGGATTTCTTCTGGGGCCAACGTCCTGACTTTC
CDR3 protein: CASSVTGISSGANVLTF
clone size: -
J gene: TRBJ2-6
V gene: TRBV9
D gene: -

CDR3 DNA: TGTGCCAGCAGCCCGGGACATCCTTCTGGGGCCAACGTCCTGACTTTC
CDR3 protein: CASSPGHPSGANVLTF
clone size: -
J gene: TRBJ2-6
V gene: TRBV28
D gene: -